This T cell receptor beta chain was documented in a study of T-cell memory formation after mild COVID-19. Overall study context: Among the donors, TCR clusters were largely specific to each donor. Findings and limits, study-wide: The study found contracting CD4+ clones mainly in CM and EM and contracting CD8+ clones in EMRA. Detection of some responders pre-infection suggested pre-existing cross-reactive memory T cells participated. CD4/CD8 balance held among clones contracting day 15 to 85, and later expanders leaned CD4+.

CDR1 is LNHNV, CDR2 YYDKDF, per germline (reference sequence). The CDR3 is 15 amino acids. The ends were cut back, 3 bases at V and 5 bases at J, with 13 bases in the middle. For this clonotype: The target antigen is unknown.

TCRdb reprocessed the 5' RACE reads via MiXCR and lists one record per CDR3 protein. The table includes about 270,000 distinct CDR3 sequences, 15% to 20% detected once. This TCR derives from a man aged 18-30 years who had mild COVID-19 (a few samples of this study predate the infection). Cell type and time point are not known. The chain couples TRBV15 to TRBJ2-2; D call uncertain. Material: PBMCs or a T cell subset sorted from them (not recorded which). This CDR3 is CATSRFIEGTGELFF. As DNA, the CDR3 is TGTGCCACCAGCAGGTTTATAGAAGGGACCGGGGAGCTGTTTTTT.